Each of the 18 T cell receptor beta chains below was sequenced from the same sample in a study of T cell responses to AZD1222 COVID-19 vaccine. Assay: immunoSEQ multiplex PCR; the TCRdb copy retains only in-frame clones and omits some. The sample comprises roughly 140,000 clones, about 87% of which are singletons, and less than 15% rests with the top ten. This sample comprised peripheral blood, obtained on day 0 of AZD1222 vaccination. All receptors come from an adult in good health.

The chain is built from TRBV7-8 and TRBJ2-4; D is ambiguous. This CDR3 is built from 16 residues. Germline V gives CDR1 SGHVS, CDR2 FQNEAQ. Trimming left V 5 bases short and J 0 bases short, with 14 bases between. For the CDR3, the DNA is TGTGCCAGCAGCCCTAATGCAGCCGCAGCCAAAAACATTCAGTACTTC. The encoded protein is CASSPNAAAAKNIQYF.

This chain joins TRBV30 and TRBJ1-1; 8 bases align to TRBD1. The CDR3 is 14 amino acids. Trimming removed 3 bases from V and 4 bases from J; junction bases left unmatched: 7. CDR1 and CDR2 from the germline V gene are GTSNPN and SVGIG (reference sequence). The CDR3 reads CAWRIQGAGTEAFF. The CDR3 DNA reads TGTGCCTGGAGGATCCAGGGGGCTGGCACTGAAGCTTTCTTT.

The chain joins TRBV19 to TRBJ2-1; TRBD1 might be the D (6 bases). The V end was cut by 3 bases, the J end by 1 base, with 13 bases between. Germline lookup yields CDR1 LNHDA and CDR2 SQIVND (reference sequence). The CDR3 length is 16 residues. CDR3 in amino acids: CASSMRSGASYNEQFF. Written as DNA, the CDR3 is TGTGCCAGTAGTATGCGGTCAGGGGCTTCCTACAATGAGCAGTTCTTC.

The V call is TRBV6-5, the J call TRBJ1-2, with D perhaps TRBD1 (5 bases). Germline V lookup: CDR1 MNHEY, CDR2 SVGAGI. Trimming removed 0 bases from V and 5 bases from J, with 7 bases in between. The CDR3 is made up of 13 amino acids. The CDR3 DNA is TGTGCCAGCAGTTACTCAAGACAGTATGGCTACACCTTC. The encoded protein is CASSYSRQYGYTF.

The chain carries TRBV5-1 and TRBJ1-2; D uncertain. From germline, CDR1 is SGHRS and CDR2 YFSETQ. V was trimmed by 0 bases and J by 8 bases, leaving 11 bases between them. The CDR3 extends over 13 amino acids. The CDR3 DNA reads TGCGCCAGCAGCTTGGATGGGGATGTCGGCTACACCTTC. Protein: CASSLDGDVGYTF.

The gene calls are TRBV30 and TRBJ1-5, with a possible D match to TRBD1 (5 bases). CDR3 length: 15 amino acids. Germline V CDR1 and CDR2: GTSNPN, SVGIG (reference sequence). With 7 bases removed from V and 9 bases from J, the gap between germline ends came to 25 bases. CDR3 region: CASANVGTQSGPQHF. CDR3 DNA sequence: TGTGCCTCTGCGAACGTCGGGACTCAGAGTGGGCCCCAGCATTTT.

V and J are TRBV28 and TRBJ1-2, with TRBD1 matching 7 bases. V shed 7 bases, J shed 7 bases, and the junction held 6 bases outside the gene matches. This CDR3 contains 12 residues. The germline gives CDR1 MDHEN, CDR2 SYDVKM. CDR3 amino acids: CASTDREGGYTF. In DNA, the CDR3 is TGTGCCAGCACTGACAGGGAAGGTGGCTACACCTTC.

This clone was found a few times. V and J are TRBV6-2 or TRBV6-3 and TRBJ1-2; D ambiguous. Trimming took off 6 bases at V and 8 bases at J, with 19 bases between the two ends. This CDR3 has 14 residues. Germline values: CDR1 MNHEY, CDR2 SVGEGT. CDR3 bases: TGTGCCAGCAGCCTTACCTCACGGACGGACGGCTACACCTTC. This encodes CASSLTSRTDGYTF.

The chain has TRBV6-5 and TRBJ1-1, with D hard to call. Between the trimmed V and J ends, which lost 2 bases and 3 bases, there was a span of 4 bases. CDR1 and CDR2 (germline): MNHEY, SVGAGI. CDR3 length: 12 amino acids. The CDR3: CASSYRDTEAFF. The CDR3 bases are TGTGCCAGCAGTTACAGGGACACTGAAGCTTTCTTT.

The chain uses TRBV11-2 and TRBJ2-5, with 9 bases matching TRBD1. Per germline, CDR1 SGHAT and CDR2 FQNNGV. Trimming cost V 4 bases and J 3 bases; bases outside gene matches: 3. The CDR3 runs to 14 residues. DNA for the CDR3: TGTGCCAGCAGCTGGGGACAGGGCGAAGAGACCCAGTACTTC. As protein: CASSWGQGEETQYF.

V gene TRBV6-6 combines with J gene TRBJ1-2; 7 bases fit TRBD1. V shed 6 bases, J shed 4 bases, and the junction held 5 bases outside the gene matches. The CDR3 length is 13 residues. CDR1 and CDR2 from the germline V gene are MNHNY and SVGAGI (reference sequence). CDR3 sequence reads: CASSQRTGYGYTF. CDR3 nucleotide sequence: TGTGCCAGCAGCCAGAGGACAGGCTATGGCTACACCTTC.

CDR3 sequence (DNA): TGTGCCAGCAGCCCAACTAATACTGCAACTAATGAAAAACTGTTTTTT. Its protein is CASSPTNTATNEKLFF. The rearrangement joins TRBV7-9 to TRBJ1-4; D gene unclear. The V gene's germline CDR1 is SEHNR and CDR2 FQNEAQ (reference sequence). The CDR3 covers 16 residues. V was shortened by 5 bases and J by 0 bases, with 13 bases between the two germline ends.

CDR3: CASSLERGGRWETQYF. Here the CDR3 DNA reads TGCGCCAGCAGCCTCGAGCGGGGGGGCCGTTGGGAGACCCAGTACTTC. The chain has TRBV5-1 and TRBJ2-5, with 10 bases aligning to TRBD2. There are 16 residues in the CDR3. Trimming at V came to 4 bases and at J to 5 bases, leaving 11 bases not matched to a gene. The V gene's germline CDR1 is SGHRS and CDR2 YFSETQ.

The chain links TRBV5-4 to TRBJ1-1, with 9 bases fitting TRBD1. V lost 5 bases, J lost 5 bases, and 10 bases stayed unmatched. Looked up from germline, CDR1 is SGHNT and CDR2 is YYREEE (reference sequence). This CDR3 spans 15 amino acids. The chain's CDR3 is CASSSGTGIWTEAFF. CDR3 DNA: TGTGCCAGCAGTTCCGGGACAGGGATTTGGACTGAAGCTTTCTTT. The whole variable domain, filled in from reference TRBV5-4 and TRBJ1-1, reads ETGVTQSPTHLIKTRGQQVTLRCSSQSGHNTVSWYQQALGQGPQFIFQYYREEENGRGNFPPRFSGLQFPNYSSELNVNALELDDSALYLCASSSGTGIWTEAFFGQGTRLTVV.

CDR3 amino acids: CSGVGDRVSYGYTF. DNA for the CDR3: TGCAGCGGGGTGGGAGACAGGGTATCGTATGGCTACACCTTC. The gene calls are TRBV29-1 and TRBJ1-2, with 7 bases that match TRBD1. J lost 5 bases, V lost 7 bases, and 13 bases had no gene match. This CDR3 is 14 amino acids long. CDR1 and CDR2 from the germline V gene are SQVTM and ANQGSEA.

The CDR3 sequence is CASSLKGLTSQYF. The CDR3 DNA follows: TGTGCCAGCAGTTTAAAGGGCCTCACCAGCCAATACTTC. J is TRBJ2-5 and V is TRBV27, with unresolved D. Trimming stripped 2 bases from V and 14 bases from J, with 18 bases between. CDR3 length: 13 amino acids. The germline V gene has CDR1 MNHEY and CDR2 SMNVEV (reference sequence).

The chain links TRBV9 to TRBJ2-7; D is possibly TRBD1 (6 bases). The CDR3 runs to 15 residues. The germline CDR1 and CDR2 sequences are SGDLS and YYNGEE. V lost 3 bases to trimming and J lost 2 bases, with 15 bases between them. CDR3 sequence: CASSEGWGPPYEQYF. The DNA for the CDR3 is TGTGCCAGCAGCGAGGGTTGGGGGCCCCCCTACGAGCAGTACTTC.

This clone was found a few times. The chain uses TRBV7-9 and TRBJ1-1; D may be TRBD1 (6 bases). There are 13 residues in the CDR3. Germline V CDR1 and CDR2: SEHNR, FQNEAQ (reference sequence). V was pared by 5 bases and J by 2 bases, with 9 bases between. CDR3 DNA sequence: TGTGCCAGCAGCCTGGACAGCAACACTGAAGCTTTCTTT. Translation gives CASSLDSNTEAFF. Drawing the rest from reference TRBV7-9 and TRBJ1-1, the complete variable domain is DTGVSQNPRHKITKRGQNVTFRCDPISEHNRLYWYRQTLGQGPEFLTYFQNEAQLEKSRLLSDRFSAERPKGSFSTLEIQRTEQGDSAMYLCASSLDSNTEAFFGQGTRLTVV.